What follows is one T cell receptor (beta chain) and its context. Repertoires were generated with immunoSEQ multiplex PCR, while TCRdb's copy carries only in-frame clones and drops some. The data contain about 50,000 clones, about 83% of them seen just once; the ten biggest clones take up about a sixth. Trimming left V 3 bases short and J 4 bases short, with 11 bases between. This CDR3 is built from 15 residues. In germline, CDR1 is KGHDR, CDR2 SFDVKD. The record originates from a study of blood T cell repertoires in COVID-19. Background on the study: Italy, Spain and the United States were the sources of the convalescent and acute COVID-19 samples. The analysed material was cDNA or gDNA that came from T cells, B-cell-depleted T cells, or PBMCs.

The TCR originated in a man aged 35-49 years with acute or convalescent COVID-19. Sequenced input: peripheral blood. The chain has TRBV24-1 and TRBJ1-4; D is possibly TRBD1 (5 bases). CDR3 amino acids: CATSDGNQGNEKLFF. CDR3 DNA: TGTGCCACCAGTGATGGGAACCAGGGTAATGAAAAACTGTTTTTT.